The clone carrying this T cell receptor beta chain occurred a few times. Time point here: newly diagnosed GD, antithyroid drugs for less than 3 months. Generation of the TCR library employed RNA extracted from PBMCs. The data belong to a study of regulatory T cells in long-lasting Graves disease. iRepertoire HTBI primers and Arm-PCR of CDR3 regions built TCR beta libraries. TCRdb re-analysed the multiplex PCR reads in MiXCR, keeping a single row per CDR3 protein. The sample yields roughly 420,000 distinct CDR3 sequences, 14% seen once. Trimming removed 6 bases from V and 4 bases from J; junction bases left unmatched: 9. The CDR3 sequence is 15 residues long. Germline CDR1 SGHTA, CDR2 FQGNSA. These sequences were also reported in another study, on T cells in Graves' hyperthyroidism and ophthalmopathy.

The sequencing here drew on peripheral blood mononuclear cells (PBMCs), taken at new diagnosis, from a patient treated with antithyroid drugs. The sequence was collected from a woman aged 45-59 years with Graves disease. V usage is TRBV7-2 and J usage is TRBJ2-3; 8 bases are shared with TRBD1. CDR3 region: CASSLFQGASDTQYF. CDR3 DNA: TGTGCCAGCAGTTTATTCCAGGGGGCTTCAGATACGCAGTATTTT.